Following are 17 T cell receptor beta chains from one sample sequenced in a study of T cell changes during pregnancy in multiple sclerosis. TCRdb keeps only in-frame clones here, not all; method: immunoSEQ multiplex PCR. Altogether about 42,000 clones are present, approximately 91% being singletons, with the ten largest covering under 2%. Material: CD4+ T cells from peripheral blood mononuclear cells, obtained after pregnancy. These TCRs come from a female donor in good health, enrolled as a control in a pregnancy study.

This clone was seen a single time. V gene TRBV5-5 combines with J gene TRBJ2-7; a possible D gene is TRBD2 (5 bases). CDR3 length: 15 residues. The V end lost 2 bases, the J end lost 2 bases, and 14 bases lay between the germline ends. CDR1 SGHKS and CDR2 YYEKEE come from the germline V gene (reference sequence). Here the CDR3 DNA reads TGTGCCAGCAGCTTAGCCGCCGGGATCACCTACGAGCAGTACTTC. It specifies CASSLAAGITYEQYF.

This rearrangement joins TRBV28 to TRBJ1-2; possibly TRBD1 for D (6 bases). The germline V and J ends were trimmed by 6 bases and 5 bases, with 13 bases remaining between them. Looked up from germline, CDR1 is MDHEN and CDR2 is SYDVKM. This CDR3 is built from 13 residues. The CDR3, as DNA: TGTGCCAGCAGGGTAGGGGGACGGTATGGCTACACCTTC. Amino acid sequence: CASRVGGRYGYTF.

Remarks on this clone: The junction differs from germline at one of its ends, possibly a read error. The gene calls are TRBV19 and TRBJ1-2, with a possible D match to TRBD1 (5 bases). The germline V gene has CDR1 LNHDA and CDR2 SQIVND (reference sequence). This CDR3 has 12 amino acids. CDR3 in DNA: TGTGCCAGTAGTATAGATAGCGGGACTCCCGCCTTC. It is translated as CASSIDSGTPAF.

The V call is TRBV28, the J call TRBJ2-3, with 10 bases that match TRBD1. V lost 6 bases to trimming and J lost 4 bases; unmatched junction nucleotides: 7. Germline V CDR1 and CDR2: MDHEN, SYDVKM. The CDR3 is 15 amino acids. The CDR3 is CASRGGQGNPDTQYF. The CDR3 bases are TGTGCCAGCAGGGGGGGACAGGGGAACCCAGATACGCAGTATTTT.

The chain links TRBV7-2 to TRBJ2-3, with TRBD2 identical over 13 bases. The germline V gene has CDR1 SGHTA and CDR2 FQGNSA. Germline trimming cut 2 bases from V and 0 bases from J; bases unmatched to any gene: 2. The length of the CDR3 is 17 residues. DNA for the CDR3: TGTGCCAGCAGCTTAACGGGACTAGCGGGGAGCACAGATACGCAGTATTTT. Translating it yields CASSLTGLAGSTDTQYF. The variable domain in full, completed from reference TRBV7-2 and TRBJ2-3, reads GAGVSQSPSNKVTEKGKDVELRCDPISGHTALYWYRQSLGQGLEFLIYFQGNSAPDKSGLPSDRFSAERTGGSVSTLTIQRTQQEDSAVYLCASSLTGLAGSTDTQYFGPGTRLTVL.

The chain uses TRBV11-2 and TRBJ1-3; 8 nucleotides agree with TRBD1. V shed 5 bases, J shed 2 bases, and the junction held 11 bases outside the gene matches. Germline CDR1 and CDR2: SGHAT and FQNNGV. There are 17 residues in the CDR3. The CDR3 DNA follows: TGTGCCAGCAGCCCCCTCCCCAGGGGGCGAGCTGGAAACACCATATATTTT. Translation: CASSPLPRGRAGNTIYF.

The J gene is TRBJ2-3, the V gene TRBV19, with D possibly matching TRBD1 (6 bases). Trimming stripped 8 bases from V and 3 bases from J, with 27 bases between. Germline CDR1 and CDR2: LNHDA and SQIVND (reference sequence). The CDR3 spans 18 residues. The CDR3 reads CASSAPLGAPQGTDTQYF. The CDR3 nucleotides read TGTGCCAGTTCCGCCCCCCTAGGGGCTCCTCAGGGGACAGATACGCAGTATTTT.

The V and J genes are TRBV5-1 and TRBJ2-5, with TRBD2 as a possible D gene (5 bases). The germline CDR1 and CDR2 sequences are SGHRS and YFSETQ. V shed 2 bases and J shed 7 bases, with 9 bases lying between them. The CDR3 loop spans 12 amino acids. In DNA, the CDR3 is TGCGCCAGCAGCTTCGGGGATGGGACCCAGTACTTC. Translation gives CASSFGDGTQYF.

V gene TRBV28 combines with J gene TRBJ2-5; 10 bases align to TRBD1. CDR3 length: 15 amino acids. J gave up 5 bases and V 5 bases, and 8 bases lay outside the gene matches. Per the germline V gene, CDR1 is MDHEN and CDR2 is SYDVKM. CDR3 sequence (DNA): TGTGCCAGCAGTGGCTCGACAGGGGGCGAGGAGACCCAGTACTTC. It codes for CASSGSTGGEETQYF.

The chain combines TRBV14 with TRBJ2-3; 7 bases match TRBD2. Germline CDR1 is SGHDN and CDR2 is FVKESK. The CDR3 is 15 amino acids. J gave up 0 bases and V 4 bases, and 4 bases lay outside the gene matches. The DNA of the CDR3 is TGTGCCAGCAGCCCCCTAGCGGTGAGCACAGATACGCAGTATTTT. This encodes CASSPLAVSTDTQYF.

The chain employs TRBV18 and TRBJ2-6; possible D gene TRBD1, 5 bases. Trimming stripped 3 bases from V and 1 base from J, with 16 bases between. The CDR3 totals 18 residues. The germline V gene has CDR1 KGHSH and CDR2 LQKENI. The DNA for the CDR3 is TGTGCCAGCTCACCCTGGGTCCAGGGTGCATCTGGGGCCAACGTCCTGACTTTC. Its translation is CASSPWVQGASGANVLTF.

The rearrangement uses TRBV9 and TRBJ2-2; 7 bases map to TRBD1. V lost 0 bases, J lost 2 bases, and 4 bases stayed unmatched. The CDR3 loop spans 16 amino acids. Germline CDR1 SGDLS, CDR2 YYNGEE. The DNA for the CDR3 is TGTGCCAGCAGCGTAGGGGGACAGACAAACACCGGGGAGCTGTTTTTT. Its translation: CASSVGGQTNTGELFF.

This rearrangement joins TRBV5-5 to TRBJ2-7; TRBD1 aligns across 12 bases. CDR3 length: 16 residues. V shed 6 bases and J 6 bases; nucleotides not matched to a gene: 13. The germline V gene encodes CDR1 SGHKS and CDR2 YYEKEE (reference sequence). This CDR3 reads CASTYWSGQGALEQYF. The CDR3 DNA follows: TGTGCCAGCACCTATTGGTCGGGACAGGGGGCCCTCGAGCAGTACTTC.

The V call is TRBV10-2, the J call TRBJ2-7; no definite D call. This CDR3 is 12 amino acids long. The V gene's germline CDR1 is WSHSY and CDR2 SAAADI. V was clipped by 2 bases and J by 3 bases, with 5 bases between them. The CDR3 DNA is TGCGCCAGCAGTGAGGACAACTACGAGCAGTACTTC. It is translated as CASSEDNYEQYF.

This clone is medium-sized in the sample. The chain recombines TRBV18 with TRBJ1-2; 7 positions agree with TRBD1. The junction had 8 bases not matched to a gene; V was cut back by 3 bases and J by 1 base. Germline lookup yields CDR1 KGHSH and CDR2 LQKENI. This CDR3 spans 16 amino acids. DNA for the CDR3: TGTGCCAGCTCACCTGGACAGGCCCAAAGTAACTATGGCTACACCTTC. It is translated as CASSPGQAQSNYGYTF.

In its sample, this clone was seen once. The DNA of the CDR3 is TGCAGTGCGAGACGTGGAGGGTCCCAGTACTTC. Its protein is CSARRGGSQYF. This rearrangement joins TRBV20-1 to TRBJ2-5; D is possibly TRBD2 (6 bases). V shed 6 bases and J shed 9 bases, with 14 bases lying between them. From germline, CDR1 is DFQATT and CDR2 SNEGSKA (reference sequence). This CDR3 has 11 amino acids.

This clone was counted only a few times. This rearrangement joins TRBV6-1 to TRBJ1-6; D unclear. The germline V gene encodes CDR1 MNHNS and CDR2 SASEGT. Trimming pared 4 bases from V and 6 bases from J, leaving 16 bases between. The CDR3 runs to 16 residues. The CDR3 DNA reads TGTGCCAGCAGTGTAACCCGGATCGGGTTTAATTCACCCCTCCACTTT. Residues: CASSVTRIGFNSPLHF.